This T cell receptor (beta chain) was sequenced for a study of control samples from healthy donors and cancer patients (TCRdb year 2020). The CDR3 covers 14 residues, taking in both the cysteine and the phenylalanine. Only CDR3 DNA remains: 42 bases, in frame from the first base. The germline V gene (reference sequence) yields SEHNR for CDR1 and FQNEAQ for CDR2. V and J lose 3 bases and 0 bases, and a span of 8 bases separates them. Libraries came from the immunoSEQ multiplex PCR assay. In its TCRdb copy, this immuneACCESS table keeps in-frame sequences only and misses some clones. Where compared with another copy, unresolved V genes explain less than half of these, and the others have no known cause. The sample table records 120,000 to 150,000 clones; about 89% of these occur just once. The ten largest make up around 7.3% of the sample. Comment on this clone: Its antigen is unknown. Base qualities are not provided; no much larger clone lies one nucleotide away.

This clonotype was sampled from a man in his late teens or twenties in good health. Rearrangement joined TRBV7-9 to TRBJ2-5, with TRBD1 perhaps the D gene, on 5 matching bases. The sequenced material came from blood. The DNA sequence is given as TGTGCCAGCAGCTTCTTCAGGGACCAAGAGACCCAGTACTTC. It codes for CASSFFRDQETQYF.